What follows are 16 T cell receptor beta chains derived from one specimen sequenced in a study of T cell repertoires in cytomegalovirus infection. These receptors' antigens are unknown. TCRdb reprocessed the reads with MiXCR, giving one entry per CDR3 protein. The table records approximately 280,000 distinct CDR3 sequences, approximately 22% of them present only once. The material was cultured PBMCs, obtained from culture after CMV antigen stimulation. The receptors were sampled from a human donor in good health (CMV status not recorded). Some clones in this sample may be carry-over from other donors' samples.

The V call is TRBV14, the J call TRBJ1-3, with D hard to call. Germline lookup yields CDR1 SGHDN and CDR2 FVKESK. This CDR3 contains 14 residues. Trimming removed 8 bases from V and 0 bases from J, with 11 bases in between. CDR3 bases: TGTGCCAGCGCCCCGGGCGGCTCTGGAAACACCATATATTTT. It codes for CASAPGGSGNTIYF. Full variable domain (rest looked up from reference TRBV14 and TRBJ1-3): EAGVTQFPSHSVIEKGQTVTLRCDPISGHDNLYWYRRVMGKEIKFLLHFVKESKQDESGMPNNRFLAERTGGTYSTLKVQPAELEDSGVYFCASAPGGSGNTIYFGEGSWLTVV.

This clonotype appeared a few times. The chain combines TRBV5-6 with TRBJ2-1; the D is unclear. From germline, CDR1 is SGHDT and CDR2 YYEEEE. The V end was cut by 0 bases, the J end by 8 bases, with 6 bases between. The CDR3 contains 12 residues. The CDR3 protein is CASSLAKDEQFF. CDR3 in DNA: TGTGCCAGCAGCTTGGCCAAGGATGAGCAGTTCTTC.

There are a few counts of this clonotype. V usage is TRBV19 and J usage is TRBJ1-1; no clear D gene. The CDR3 consists of 16 residues. CDR1 and CDR2 from the germline V gene are LNHDA and SQIVND (reference sequence). The V and J ends lost 5 bases and 1 base respectively, with 17 bases between them. CDR3 loop: CASSLLTGRENTEAFF. The CDR3 bases are TGTGCCAGTAGTCTCCTGACCGGGAGGGAGAACACTGAAGCTTTCTTT.

The V gene is TRBV9, the J gene TRBJ1-1; TRBD1 is a possible D gene (5 bases). The V end lost 0 bases, the J end lost 6 bases, and 15 bases lay between the germline ends. Germline V gene lookup returns CDR1 SGDLS and CDR2 YYNGEE. The CDR3 loop spans 15 amino acids. The CDR3 DNA reads as TGTGCCAGCAGCGTAGGGTTAGGGGCTAACGCTGAAGCTTTCTTT. Translating it yields CASSVGLGANAEAFF.

This clonotype was observed a handful of times. The chain carries TRBV28 and TRBJ1-6, with D uncertain. CDR3 size: 14 residues. Germline V lookup: CDR1 MDHEN, CDR2 SYDVKM. V was clipped by 5 bases and J by 10 bases, with 15 bases between them. This CDR3 reads CASSPPEVHSPLHF. Here the CDR3 DNA reads TGTGCCAGCAGTCCCCCTGAGGTTCACTCACCCCTCCACTTT.

This clonotype is categorized as medium-sized. This chain connects TRBV10-3 to TRBJ2-7, with D tentatively TRBD1 (6 bases). The CDR3 loop spans 13 amino acids. V shed 11 bases and J shed 2 bases, with 16 bases lying between them. Per germline, CDR1 ENHRY and CDR2 SYGVKD. The CDR3 spells CADWGLKPYEQYV. The CDR3 DNA follows: TGTGCCGACTGGGGGCTAAAACCCTACGAGCAGTACGTC.

Note on this clonotype: A clone one base away is much larger, so this may be a read error. The chain has TRBV7-2 and TRBJ2-7; TRBD1 matches 8 bases. The CDR3 length is 14 residues. Looked up from germline, CDR1 is SGHTA and CDR2 is FQGNSA. CDR3 sequence reads: CASSRTGNSYEQCF. The CDR3 nucleotides are TGTGCCAGCAGCCGGACAGGGAACTCCTACGAGCAGTGCTTC.

This clonotype was recorded a few times. The V gene is TRBV10-3, the J gene TRBJ2-3; TRBD1 matches 8 bases. Germline lookup yields CDR1 ENHRY and CDR2 SYGVKD. The CDR3 runs to 14 residues. V trimming: 6 bases; J trimming: 2 bases; junction bases outside the gene matches: 4. The DNA for the CDR3 is TGTGCCATCAGAGACAGGGGACTCACAGATACGCAGTATTTT. Residues: CAIRDRGLTDTQYF.

The CDR3 DNA reads as TGCAGCGTTGATCGGTCCCCGGATACGCAGTATTTT. Translation gives CSVDRSPDTQYF. The gene calls are TRBV29-1 and TRBJ2-3; D gene uncertain. From germline, CDR1 is SQVTM and CDR2 ANQGSEA. V lost 3 bases and J 6 bases, leaving 10 bases between the germline ends. The CDR3 is made up of 12 amino acids.

This clonotype was seen a handful of times. V and J are TRBV20-1 and TRBJ2-5; TRBD1 aligns across 10 bases. The junction had 2 bases not matched to a gene; V was cut back by 4 bases and J by 3 bases. Germline V gene lookup returns CDR1 DFQATT and CDR2 SNEGSKA (reference sequence). This CDR3 contains 13 residues. For the CDR3, the DNA is TGCAGTGCTATGACAGGGGGCAAAGAGACCCAGTACTTC. Its translation: CSAMTGGKETQYF.

This rearrangement joins TRBV6-1 to TRBJ2-7; possibly TRBD1 or TRBD2 for D (5 bases each). With 2 bases removed from V and 2 bases from J, the gap between germline ends came to 7 bases. This CDR3 contains 13 residues. Germline CDR1 and CDR2: MNHNS and SASEGT. The CDR3 sequence: CASSERGPYEQYF. Written as DNA, the CDR3 is TGTGCCAGCAGTGAAAGGGGACCCTACGAGCAGTACTTC.

A few counts support this clonotype. The chain uses TRBV28 and TRBJ2-7; 9 nucleotides agree with TRBD1. Germline values: CDR1 MDHEN, CDR2 SYDVKM. Germline trimming cut 4 bases from V and 4 bases from J; bases unmatched to any gene: 5. CDR3 size: 14 residues. CDR3 sequence: CASSSGQGIYEQYF. CDR3 bases: TGTGCCAGCAGTTCGGGACAGGGAATTTACGAGCAGTACTTC.

This clonotype was counted at least ten times. The chain is built from TRBV7-2 and TRBJ2-5; tentatively, D is TRBD1 or TRBD2 (5 bases each). The germline V gene has CDR1 SGHTA and CDR2 FQGNSA. V lost 1 base and J 1 base, leaving 10 bases between the germline ends. The CDR3 consists of 15 residues. The CDR3 DNA reads TGTGCCAGCAGCTTAGTCGACGGGGCCCAAGAGACCCAGTACTTC. It yields the protein CASSLVDGAQETQYF. Full variable domain (missing parts from reference TRBV7-2 and TRBJ2-5): GAGVSQSPSNKVTEKGKDVELRCDPISGHTALYWYRQSLGQGLEFLIYFQGNSAPDKSGLPSDRFSAERTGGSVSTLTIQRTQQEDSAVYLCASSLVDGAQETQYFGPGTRLLVL.

This rearrangement joins TRBV9 to TRBJ2-1, with D perhaps matching TRBD2 (6 bases). There are 18 residues in the CDR3. The germline gives CDR1 SGDLS, CDR2 YYNGEE. V was trimmed by 4 bases and J by 8 bases, leaving 28 bases between them. The CDR3: CASSLARTEGRVPYEQFF. The CDR3 nucleotides read TGTGCCAGCAGCCTGGCGAGGACGGAGGGCCGGGTTCCTTATGAGCAGTTCTTC. Looking up the rest from reference TRBV9 and TRBJ2-1 gives the full variable domain: DSGVTQTPKHLITATGQRVTLRCSPRSGDLSVYWYQQSLDQGLQFLIQYYNGEERAKGNILERFSAQQFPDLHSELNLSSLELGDSALYFCASSLARTEGRVPYEQFFGPGTRLTVL.

By share, this clonotype ranks as medium-sized. The chain is built from TRBV6-2 or TRBV6-3 and TRBJ2-1; 10 nucleotides line up with TRBD2. The CDR3 extends over 17 amino acids. The trim removed 3 bases at V and 0 bases at J, leaving 5 bases unmatched. Germline V gene lookup returns CDR1 MNHEY and CDR2 SVGEGT. CDR3 bases: TGTGCCAGCAGTTATATTAGCGGGAGGAGCTCCTACAATGAGCAGTTCTTC. It translates to CASSYISGRSSYNEQFF.

The CDR3 coding sequence is TGTGCCAGCAGTGGAACCGGTGTTGGGACAGCGGGAGAGACCCAGTACTTC. Translating it yields CASSGTGVGTAGETQYF. This chain uses TRBV25-1 with TRBJ2-5, with D maybe TRBD1 (7 bases). CDR1 and CDR2 from the germline V gene are MGHDK and SYGVNS. The CDR3 totals 17 residues. V lost 4 bases to trimming and J lost 4 bases, with 22 bases between them.